These 11 T cell receptor beta chains were all obtained from the same sample, sequenced in a study of blood T cell repertoires in COVID-19. Measured with immunoSEQ multiplex PCR; TCRdb has only the in-frame clones, and not every one. The profile shows 20,000 to 25,000 clones, roughly 80% of them singletons. Specimen: peripheral blood. Receptors originate from a woman of 80 years or more with acute or convalescent COVID-19.

The chain uses TRBV27 and TRBJ2-7; 8 bases match TRBD1. The CDR3 spans 17 residues. Germline CDR1 and CDR2: MNHEY and SMNVEV (reference sequence). With V trimmed by 4 bases and J by 0 bases, 11 bases remained unmatched. The CDR3 DNA is TGTGCCAGCAGTTCAGGGACAGGCCCATCAAGCTCCTACGAGCAGTACTTC. It is translated as CASSSGTGPSSSYEQYF.

This clone was detected a few times. This chain joins TRBV5-6 and TRBJ1-5, with 7 bases identical to TRBD1. Germline V gene data show CDR1 as SGHDT and CDR2 as YYEEEE. CDR3 length equals 19 residues. With V trimmed by 3 bases and J by 2 bases, 17 bases remained unmatched. The CDR3 loop reads CASSWWTEQTGTRNQPQHF. The CDR3 DNA follows: TGTGCCAGCAGCTGGTGGACTGAACAGACAGGGACGCGCAATCAGCCCCAGCATTTT.

This chain joins TRBV19 and TRBJ1-1; 9 bases fit TRBD1. The V gene end was trimmed by 5 bases and the J gene end by 4 bases; junction bases not matched to a gene: 8. Germline assignment: CDR1 LNHDA and CDR2 SQIVND (reference sequence). The CDR3 is 15 amino acids. CDR3 sequence reads: CASSPRTGVGTEAFF. The CDR3 region has the DNA TGTGCCAGTAGTCCCAGGACAGGGGTAGGCACTGAAGCTTTCTTT.

The chain recombines TRBV18 with TRBJ1-2; a weak D match, TRBD1 (5 bases). The CDR3 is 14 amino acids. Trimming pared 4 bases from V and 2 bases from J, leaving 11 bases between. Looked up from germline, CDR1 is KGHSH and CDR2 is LQKENI. CDR3 amino acids: CASSRDSGNYGYTF. CDR3 DNA: TGTGCCAGCTCACGGGACTCTGGGAACTATGGCTACACCTTC. Combining the CDR3 with reference TRBV18 and TRBJ1-2 gives the whole variable domain NAGVMQNPRHLVRRRGQEARLRCSPMKGHSHVYWYRQLPEEGLKFMVYLQKENIIDESGMPKERFSAEFPKEGPSILRIQQVVRGDSAAYFCASSRDSGNYGYTFGSGTRLTVV.

The chain recombines TRBV30 with TRBJ1-1; perhaps TRBD1 as D (5 bases). V lost 2 bases to trimming and J lost 4 bases, with 14 bases between them. The V gene's germline CDR1 is GTSNPN and CDR2 SVGIG (reference sequence). The length of the CDR3 is 14 residues. The CDR3, as DNA: TGTGCCTGGAGTACGACAAGGGGAGGCACTGAAGCTTTCTTT. Translating gives CAWSTTRGGTEAFF.

This chain connects TRBV15 to TRBJ2-4; possibly TRBD1 for D (5 bases). Germline V CDR1 and CDR2: LNHNV, YYDKDF (reference sequence). This CDR3 has 13 amino acids. V shed 0 bases and J shed 7 bases, with 7 bases lying between them. In DNA form, the CDR3 reads TGTGCCACCAGCAGAGATCCAGGGAACATTCAGTACTTC. Translation gives CATSRDPGNIQYF.

The chain carries TRBV20-1 and TRBJ2-7; tentatively, D is TRBD2 (6 bases). V was cut by 6 bases and J by 6 bases, with 12 bases left in between. Germline CDR1 DFQATT, CDR2 SNEGSKA (reference sequence). The CDR3 spans 11 residues. The CDR3 spells CSASGGSEQYF. In DNA, the CDR3 is TGCAGTGCCTCCGGGGGTTCCGAGCAGTACTTC.

The chain recombines TRBV6-4 with TRBJ1-2; perhaps TRBD1 as D (5 bases). The CDR3 is 13 residues long. With 3 bases removed from V and 5 bases from J, the gap between germline ends came to 10 bases. Germline V lookup: CDR1 MRHNA, CDR2 SNTAGT. The CDR3 DNA is TGTGCCAGCAGTGATCTGCCAGGGTATGGCTACACCTTC. It encodes CASSDLPGYGYTF.

The rearrangement links TRBV27 to TRBJ1-5; the D gene is possibly TRBD1 (6 bases). Trimming took 8 bases from V and 3 from J, leaving 11 bases between them. Germline assignment: CDR1 MNHEY and CDR2 SMNVEV (reference sequence). The CDR3 sequence is 13 residues long. The CDR3 protein is CASGTRPNQPQHF. CDR3 nucleotide sequence: TGTGCCAGCGGGACAAGGCCCAATCAGCCCCAGCATTTT.

V is TRBV27 and J is TRBJ2-3, with 7 bases that match TRBD1. This CDR3 has 14 amino acids. Looked up from germline, CDR1 is MNHEY and CDR2 is SMNVEV (reference sequence). The V gene end was trimmed by 6 bases and the J gene end by 1 base; junction bases not matched to a gene: 4. CDR3 bases: TGTGCCAGCAGCCGCGACAGGGGCACAGATACGCAGTATTTT. Protein: CASSRDRGTDTQYF.

CDR3 in amino acids: CASSLQGAIQPQHF. In DNA, the CDR3 is TGTGCCAGCAGTTTACAGGGGGCTATTCAGCCCCAGCATTTT. The genes are TRBV6-5 and TRBJ1-5; 9 bases are shared with TRBD1. Germline CDR1 and CDR2: MNHEY and SVGAGI. The CDR3 covers 14 residues. The V and J ends lost 4 bases and 6 bases, in that order; junction bases with no gene match: 4.